The rows below give T cell receptor beta chains drawn from one sample of a study of T cell repertoires in cytomegalovirus infection. TCRdb independently ran MiXCR on the reads; one entry per CDR3 protein. The sample includes 300,000 to 400,000 distinct CDR3 sequences, 29% of them seen just once. Their specific antigens are unknown. Sample: cultured PBMCs, taken from culture after CMV antigen stimulation. The origin of the receptors is a human donor in good health (CMV status not recorded). Some clones in this sample may be carry-over from other donors' samples. CDR3s leave out the opening cysteine and the closing phenylalanine or tryptophan. The D gene is left open where the match is weak.

>13|TRBV18|TRBD1
ASSPGQGAGNTIY
>11|TRBV6-1|TRBD1
ASRTGNNQPQH
>14|TRBV7-8|TRBD1
ASSPGTGAFNQPQH
>13|TRBV7-8|.
ASSLGPEGKETQY
>14|TRBV7-2|.
ASSLEGVGSLYGYT
>13|TRBV15|.
ATSRENRVHQPQH
>12|TRBV5-1|.
ASSPDSGNQPQH
>13|TRBV11-2|TRBD2
ASSFTSGRSDEQF
>14|TRBV9|.
ASSRGHQGFQETQY
>12|TRBV6-5|TRBD1
ASRSRDRGFEQF
>14|TRBV4-1|.
ASSPGARRVNYGYT
>14|TRBV25-1|.
ASSEYDSLMNTEAF
>11|TRBV6-6|.
ASSGTQYGELF
>12|TRBV7-6|.
ASSPFRGTYGYT
>11|TRBV5-6|.
ASSVTDRYGYT
>16|TRBV10-3|TRBD1
AISEDDAGQGKYTEAF
>14|TRBV27|TRBD2
ASSPRGAGGQETQY
>10|TRBV2|.
ASNRVQEKLF
>11|TRBV7-2|.
ASSATGTYGYT
>11|TRBV7-2|.
ASSSRMADTQY
>14|TRBV6-5|.
ASSWAGDSSYNEQF
>13|TRBV6-5|.
ASSYRWGPEEKLF
>11|TRBV6-6|.
ASSEVQGTEAF
>12|TRBV2|.
ASGPGTSKNIQY
>12|TRBV19|.
ASSMIVGPDIQY
>14|TRBV23-1|.
ASLGAESSYNSPLH
>12|TRBV6-1|.
ASSEAIYRAEAF
>11|TRBV4-2|.
ASSQDPARGYT
>12|TRBV7-3|TRBD2
ASSSGRVYNEQF
>18|TRBV7-2|TRBD2
ASSFWTSGIWLGVVETQY
>12|TRBV10-3|TRBD1
AISDQGQNYGYT
>10|TRBV20-1|.
SARAGVQPQH
>11|TRBV7-3|.
ASSLKRVDTQY
>14|TRBV12-3/TRBV12-4|TRBD1
ASSDGTGISNQPQH
>7|TRBV27|.
ASTNEQF
>15|TRBV6-5|.
ASRPRRKGDGADEQY
>10|TRBV11-3|TRBD2
ASSLREGEQF
>13|TRBV7-9|.
ASSSPDTRNTEAF
>13|TRBV27|TRBD2
ASSLGLAGFYEQY
>13|TRBV28|.
ASSFTGLWDQPQH
>11|TRBV28|TRBD1
ASFPGGGVQAF
>13|TRBV7-9|.
ASSFGPFSSNEQF
>10|TRBV7-4|.
ASSLEAAPSY